Presented here are 18 T cell receptor beta chains from one specimen sequenced in a study of OX40 agonist ivuxolimab in advanced cancers. Generated by immunoSEQ multiplex PCR, the TCRdb table keeps only in-frame clones and is missing some. Here the sample spans 25,000 to 40,000 clones, 80% to 90% being singletons. The sequences come from CD4+ or CD8+ T cells sorted from blood, collected in a trial of the OX40 agonist ivuxolimab. Source of these receptors: an adult with an advanced solid tumor such as melanoma, head and neck, liver or kidney cancer.

The chain employs TRBV29-1 and TRBJ2-1; 7 nucleotides agree with TRBD1. Per germline, CDR1 SQVTM and CDR2 ANQGSEA. V shed 4 bases, J shed 3 bases, and the junction held 3 bases outside the gene matches. The CDR3 consists of 13 residues. CDR3 amino acids: CSVGTGNYNEQFF. Written as DNA, the CDR3 is TGCAGCGTTGGGACAGGAAACTACAATGAGCAGTTCTTC.

The chain is built from TRBV27 and TRBJ2-1; D call uncertain. CDR3 size: 11 residues. The ends were cut back, 4 bases at V and 7 bases at J, with 5 bases in the middle. Germline CDR1 MNHEY, CDR2 SMNVEV (reference sequence). CDR3 in DNA: TGTGCCAGCAGTTACGGAAATGAGCAGTTCTTC. Residues: CASSYGNEQFF.

This clone was counted once. The chain is built from TRBV5-1 and TRBJ1-4, with no clear D. Trimming stripped 4 bases from V and 0 bases from J, with 10 bases between. CDR1 SGHRS and CDR2 YFSETQ come from the germline V gene. The CDR3 runs 15 residues. The CDR3 DNA sequence: TGCGCCAGCAGCCCCTACGTTGCAACTAATGAAAAACTGTTTTTT. Amino acid sequence: CASSPYVATNEKLFF.

This clone showed up just once. J is TRBJ2-7 and V is TRBV13; possible D gene TRBD2, 6 bases. In germline, CDR1 is PRHDT, CDR2 FYEKMQ (reference sequence). Trimming pared 4 bases from V and 2 bases from J, leaving 21 bases between. This CDR3 has 17 amino acids. The CDR3 sequence is CASSSGGAIPFPYEQYF. Here the CDR3 DNA reads TGTGCCAGCAGCTCCGGCGGGGCAATTCCGTTTCCCTACGAGCAGTACTTC.

The chain joins TRBV11-2 to TRBJ2-7; 7 bases align to TRBD1. The CDR3 has 12 residues. Trimming cost V 9 bases and J 5 bases; bases outside gene matches: 7. Germline V gene sequence: CDR1 SGHAT, CDR2 FQNNGV. The chain's CDR3 is CASTDRFDEQYF. CDR3 in DNA: TGTGCCAGTACGGACAGGTTTGACGAGCAGTACTTC.

This chain uses TRBV28 with TRBJ2-7, with 12 bases lining up with TRBD1. V lost 7 bases and J lost 2; bases outside the gene matches: 6. CDR1 and CDR2 (germline): MDHEN, SYDVKM. The CDR3 consists of 15 residues. CDR3 nucleotides: TGTGCCAGCACCTCCCGGGACAGGGGGCCCTACGAGCAGTACTTC. As protein: CASTSRDRGPYEQYF. The complete variable domain, with remaining parts taken from reference TRBV28 and TRBJ2-7, reads DVKVTQSSRYLVKRTGEKVFLECVQDMDHENMFWYRQDPGLGLRLIYFSYDVKMKEKGDIPEGYSVSREKKERFSLILESASTNQTSMYLCASTSRDRGPYEQYFGPGTRLTVT.

This chain joins TRBV28 and TRBJ2-1; tentative D call: TRBD1 (7 bases). Trimming removed 3 bases at V and 0 bases at J, with 12 bases between. Germline CDR1 and CDR2: MDHEN and SYDVKM. The CDR3 extends over 16 amino acids. DNA for the CDR3: TGTGCCAGCAGTTTGCGGGACAGCAGCTCCTACAATGAGCAGTTCTTC. Protein sequence: CASSLRDSSSYNEQFF.

As regards this clone: Other DNA sequences from this sample encode an identical CDR3 as well. This sequence joins TRBV27 and TRBJ2-3, with 10 nucleotides matching TRBD2. V trimming: 2 bases; J trimming: 2 bases; junction bases outside the gene matches: 4. Germline loops: CDR1 MNHEY, CDR2 SMNVEV (reference sequence). The CDR3 runs to 16 residues. The CDR3 nucleotides are TGTGCCAGCAGTTTAAGTAGCGGGAGGTCCACAGATACGCAGTATTTT. Protein sequence: CASSLSSGRSTDTQYF.

This rearrangement joins TRBV27 to TRBJ2-7; D is unresolved. The germline V gene encodes CDR1 MNHEY and CDR2 SMNVEV (reference sequence). The CDR3 has 13 residues. V gave up 0 bases and J gave up 3 bases, with 6 bases separating them. CDR3 sequence: CASSLSGYYEQYF. CDR3 DNA sequence: TGTGCCAGCAGTTTATCCGGCTACTACGAGCAGTACTTC.

This sequence joins TRBV19 and TRBJ2-3; D is uncertain. CDR1 is LNHDA and CDR2 is SQIVND in the germline V gene (reference sequence). The V end lost 10 bases, the J end lost 3 bases, and 11 bases lay between the germline ends. The length of the CDR3 is 12 residues. The CDR3: CATGWVTDTQYF. The CDR3 region has the DNA TGTGCCACCGGGTGGGTTACAGATACGCAGTATTTT.

This clone appeared once. V usage is TRBV7-8 and J usage is TRBJ1-2, with no clear D. The germline gives CDR1 SGHVS, CDR2 FQNEAQ. V was cut by 5 bases and J by 4 bases, with 14 bases left in between. The CDR3 sequence is 14 residues long. The CDR3 coding sequence is TGTGCCAGCAGCCTCGGTGGACTTAGCTATGGCTACACCTTC. It encodes CASSLGGLSYGYTF. Using reference TRBV7-8 and TRBJ1-2 for the parts outside the CDR3, the full variable domain is GAGVSQSPRYKVAKRGQDVALRCDPISGHVSLFWYQQALGQGPEFLTYFQNEAQLDKSGLPSDRFFAERPEGSVSTLKIQRTQQEDSAVYLCASSLGGLSYGYTFGSGTRLTVV.

The V and J genes are TRBV13 and TRBJ2-2; either TRBD1 or TRBD2 may fit D (6 bases each). CDR3 length equals 14 residues. V lost 6 bases to trimming and J lost 3 bases, with 11 bases between them. Germline V gene lookup returns CDR1 PRHDT and CDR2 FYEKMQ (reference sequence). The CDR3: CASRPRGDTGELFF. CDR3 sequence (DNA): TGTGCCAGCAGGCCGAGGGGGGACACCGGGGAGCTGTTTTTT.

The chain joins TRBV19 to TRBJ1-2; D uncertain. This CDR3 has 14 amino acids. Germline V CDR1 and CDR2: LNHDA, SQIVND (reference sequence). With 5 bases removed from V and 5 bases from J, the gap between germline ends came to 15 bases. CDR3 DNA sequence: TGTGCCAGTAGTCCACTTTTGGGAGAATATGGCTACACCTTC. This translates into CASSPLLGEYGYTF.

The CDR3 sequence is CASSLNFAGSYEQYF. CDR3 coding DNA: TGTGCCAGCAGCTTAAATTTCGCAGGATCCTACGAGCAGTACTTC. This chain links TRBV7-3 with TRBJ2-7; D unclear. Trimming removed 1 base from V and 1 base from J, with 11 bases in between. In germline, CDR1 is SGHTA, CDR2 FQGTGA. This CDR3 spans 15 amino acids.

This sequence joins TRBV13 and TRBJ1-2, with TRBD1 matching 12 bases. Trimming removed 8 bases from V and 2 bases from J; junction bases left unmatched: 9. The germline gives CDR1 PRHDT, CDR2 FYEKMQ (reference sequence). The CDR3 spans 16 residues. The CDR3 DNA follows: TGTGCCAGCCACACCGGGACAGGGGGCACGAACTATGGCTACACCTTC. Protein product: CASHTGTGGTNYGYTF.

This sequence joins TRBV6-5 and TRBJ2-2, with a possible D match to TRBD1 (6 bases). The CDR3 length is 14 residues. The V end was cut by 0 bases, the J end by 4 bases, with 6 bases between. Germline CDR1 reads MNHEY; CDR2 reads SVGAGI. The CDR3 reads CASSYSQGTGELFF. The CDR3 coding sequence is TGTGCCAGCAGTTACTCACAGGGCACCGGGGAGCTGTTTTTT.

This chain links TRBV10-1 with TRBJ1-1; 9 bases match TRBD1. The CDR3 sequence is 15 residues long. Losses at the gene ends were 2 bases for V and 1 base for J; bases not matched to a gene: 2. Germline V CDR1 and CDR2: WNHNN, SYGVQD (reference sequence). The DNA for the CDR3 is TGCGCCAGCAGTGAGAGGACAGGGGCGAACACTGAAGCTTTCTTT. Its translation: CASSERTGANTEAFF.

The CDR3 DNA reads as TGTGCCAGCAGCTTAGGCCCTCCTACTAGCGGGGGGGCACGAGAGCAGTTCTTC. Its translation: CASSLGPPTSGGAREQFF. The rearrangement joins TRBV7-6 to TRBJ2-1; TRBD2 aligns across 13 bases. V lost 1 base, J lost 10 bases, and 13 bases stayed unmatched. Germline V gene lookup returns CDR1 SGHVS and CDR2 FNYEAQ. There are 18 residues in the CDR3.